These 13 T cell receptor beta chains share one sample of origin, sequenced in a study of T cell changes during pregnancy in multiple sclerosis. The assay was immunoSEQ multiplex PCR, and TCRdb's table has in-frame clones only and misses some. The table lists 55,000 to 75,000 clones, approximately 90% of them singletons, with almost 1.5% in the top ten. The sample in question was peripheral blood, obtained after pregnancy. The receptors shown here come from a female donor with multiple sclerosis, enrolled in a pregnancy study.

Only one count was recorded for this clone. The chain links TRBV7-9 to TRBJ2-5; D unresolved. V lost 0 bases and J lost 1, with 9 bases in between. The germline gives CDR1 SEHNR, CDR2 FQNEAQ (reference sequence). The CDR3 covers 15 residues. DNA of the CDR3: TGTGCCAGCAGCTTAGCGCTGGGCATCCAAGAGACCCAGTACTTC. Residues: CASSLALGIQETQYF.

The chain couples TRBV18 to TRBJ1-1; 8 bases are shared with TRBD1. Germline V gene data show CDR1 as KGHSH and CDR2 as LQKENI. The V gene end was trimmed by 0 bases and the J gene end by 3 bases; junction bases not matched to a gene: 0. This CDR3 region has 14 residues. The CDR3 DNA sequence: TGTGCCAGCTCACCACCGACAGGGGACACTGAAGCTTTCTTT. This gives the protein CASSPPTGDTEAFF.

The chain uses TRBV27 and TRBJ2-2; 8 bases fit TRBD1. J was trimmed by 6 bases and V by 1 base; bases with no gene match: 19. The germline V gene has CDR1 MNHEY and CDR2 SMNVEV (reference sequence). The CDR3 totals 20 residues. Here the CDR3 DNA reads TGTGCCAGCAGTTTATTGGCTGGACAGGGCGCCTTCGCCGACGCCGGGGAGCTGTTTTTT. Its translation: CASSLLAGQGAFADAGELFF.

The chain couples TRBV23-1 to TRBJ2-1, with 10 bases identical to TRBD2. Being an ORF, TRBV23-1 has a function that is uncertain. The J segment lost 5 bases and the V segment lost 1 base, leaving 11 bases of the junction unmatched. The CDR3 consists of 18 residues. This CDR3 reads CASSQFGLAAKRDNEQFF. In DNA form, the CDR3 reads TGCGCCAGCAGTCAATTCGGACTAGCGGCTAAAAGAGACAATGAGCAGTTCTTC.

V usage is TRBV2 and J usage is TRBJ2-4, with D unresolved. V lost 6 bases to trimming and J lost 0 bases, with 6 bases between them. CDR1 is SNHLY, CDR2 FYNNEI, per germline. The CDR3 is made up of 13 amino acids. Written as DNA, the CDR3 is TGTGCCAGCAGACAGCTAGCCAAAAACATTCAGTACTTC. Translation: CASRQLAKNIQYF.

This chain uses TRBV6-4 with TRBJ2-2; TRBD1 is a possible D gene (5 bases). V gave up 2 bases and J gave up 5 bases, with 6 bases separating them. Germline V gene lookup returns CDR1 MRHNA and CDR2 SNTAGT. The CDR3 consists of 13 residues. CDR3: CASSDKGTGELFF. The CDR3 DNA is TGTGCCAGCAGTGACAAGGGGACCGGGGAGCTGTTTTTT.

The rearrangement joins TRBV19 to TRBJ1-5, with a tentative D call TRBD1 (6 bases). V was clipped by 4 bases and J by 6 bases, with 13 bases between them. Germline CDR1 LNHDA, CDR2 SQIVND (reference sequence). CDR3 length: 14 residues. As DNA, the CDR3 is TGTGCCAGTAGTACAGGGGTTCTCCCTCAGCCCCAGCATTTT. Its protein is CASSTGVLPQPQHF.

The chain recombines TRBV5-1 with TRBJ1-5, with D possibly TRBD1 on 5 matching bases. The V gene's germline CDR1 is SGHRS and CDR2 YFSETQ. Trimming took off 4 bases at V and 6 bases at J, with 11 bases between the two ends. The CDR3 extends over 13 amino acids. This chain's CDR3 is CASSLGRGQPQHF. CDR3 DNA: TGCGCCAGCAGCCTGGGACGGGGTCAGCCCCAGCATTTT.

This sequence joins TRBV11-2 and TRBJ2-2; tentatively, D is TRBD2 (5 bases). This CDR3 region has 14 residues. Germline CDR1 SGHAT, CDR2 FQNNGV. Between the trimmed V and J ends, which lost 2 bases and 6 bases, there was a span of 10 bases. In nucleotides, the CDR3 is TGTGCCAGCAGCTTACCTAGCCGGGCCGGGGAGCTGTTTTTT. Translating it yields CASSLPSRAGELFF.

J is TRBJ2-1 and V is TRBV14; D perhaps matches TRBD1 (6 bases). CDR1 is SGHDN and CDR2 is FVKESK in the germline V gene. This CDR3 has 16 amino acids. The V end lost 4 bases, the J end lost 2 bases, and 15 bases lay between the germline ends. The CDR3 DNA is TGTGCCAGCAGCCCCGGACAGCAAAGGGCCTACAATGAGCAGTTCTTC. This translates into CASSPGQQRAYNEQFF.

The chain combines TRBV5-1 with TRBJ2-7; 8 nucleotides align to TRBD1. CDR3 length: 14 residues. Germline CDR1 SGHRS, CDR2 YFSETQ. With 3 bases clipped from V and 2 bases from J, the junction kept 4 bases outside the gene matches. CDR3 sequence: CASSYWTGPYEQYF. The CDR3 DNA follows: TGCGCCAGCAGCTATTGGACAGGGCCCTACGAGCAGTACTTC.

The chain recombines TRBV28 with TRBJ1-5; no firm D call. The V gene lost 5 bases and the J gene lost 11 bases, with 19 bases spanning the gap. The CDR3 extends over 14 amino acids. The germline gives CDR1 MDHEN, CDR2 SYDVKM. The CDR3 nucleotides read TGTGCCAGCAGTCCGGCCGGCAGGTACGAAGCCCAGCATTTT. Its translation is CASSPAGRYEAQHF.

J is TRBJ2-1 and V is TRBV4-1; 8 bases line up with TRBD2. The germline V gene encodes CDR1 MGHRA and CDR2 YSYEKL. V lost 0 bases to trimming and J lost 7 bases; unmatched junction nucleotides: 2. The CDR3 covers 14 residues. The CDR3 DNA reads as TGCGCCAGCAGCCAAGATGGCGGGAGGAATGAGCAGTTCTTC. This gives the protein CASSQDGGRNEQFF.